These T cell receptor beta chains were read from a single sample in a study of immune cell composition in non-small cell lung cancer. The table came from immunoSEQ multiplex PCR; TCRdb's copy has only in-frame clones and leaves some out. The sample lists 4,500 to 6,500 clones; 65% to 80% were seen once. The sequenced sample was lung tumor tissue. These receptors were collected from a human donor with non-small cell lung cancer. CDR3s include the opening cysteine and the closing phenylalanine or tryptophan. The D gene is left open where the match is weak. The size of a clone is reported for some rows only, either as once, few or many, or as a class for expanded clones.

clone_size	d_call	v_call	j_call	cdr3_aa	cdr3_nt
NA	TRBD1	TRBV28	TRBJ2-5	CASTSDRGLRTQYF	TGTGCCAGCACATCTGACAGGGGGCTCAGGACCCAGTACTTC
NA	NA	TRBV5-4	TRBJ2-7	CATTDPSRDEQYF	TGTGCCACCACCGACCCCTCCAGGGACGAGCAGTACTTC
medium-sized	NA	TRBV2	TRBJ2-1	CASAQGSYNEQFF	TGTGCCAGCGCGCAGGGATCCTACAATGAGCAGTTCTTC
NA	TRBD1	TRBV18	TRBJ2-2	CASSPGQGVYAGELFF	TGTGCCAGCTCACCCGGACAGGGCGTTTATGCCGGGGAGCTGTTTTTT
NA	NA	TRBV9	TRBJ2-2	CASSEGLWRGELFF	TGTGCCAGCAGCGAGGGCCTTTGGAGGGGGGAGCTGTTTTTT
NA	NA	TRBV5-4	TRBJ2-1	CASSLAQRPQFF	TGTGCCAGCAGCTTGGCGCAGCGTCCTCAATTCTTC
NA	NA	TRBV19	TRBJ1-2	CASNEERTNYGYTF	TGTGCCAGTAACGAGGAAAGAACTAACTATGGCTACACCTTC
once	NA	TRBV6-5	TRBJ2-7	CASSYFQTYEQYF	TGTGCCAGCAGTTACTTCCAAACCTACGAGCAGTACTTC
NA	TRBD2	TRBV28	TRBJ2-7	CASSLLAGVNEQYF	TGTGCCAGCAGCCTACTAGCGGGAGTGAACGAGCAGTACTTC
NA	TRBD2	TRBV11-2	TRBJ2-7	CASSAGGGRVGEQYF	TGTGCCAGCAGCGCTGGGGGGGGGAGAGTCGGCGAGCAGTACTTC
NA	TRBD1	TRBV11-2	TRBJ2-1	CASSLGQGYEQFF	TGTGCCAGCAGCTTAGGACAGGGCTATGAGCAGTTCTTC
NA	TRBD2	TRBV28	TRBJ2-2	CASLAGQNTGELFF	TGTGCCAGCTTAGCGGGACAAAACACCGGGGAGCTGTTTTTT
once	TRBD1	TRBV18	TRBJ1-2	CASSLSTGQVTSGYTF	TGTGCCAGCTCACTCTCGACAGGGCAAGTGACGAGCGGCTACACCTTC
NA	NA	TRBV27	TRBJ2-2	CASSSRVGGELFF	TGTGCCAGCAGTTCTAGAGTGGGCGGGGAGCTGTTTTTT
NA	TRBD1	TRBV5-4	TRBJ2-1	CASSGRQGAYNEQFF	TGTGCCAGCAGCGGTCGACAGGGGGCCTACAATGAGCAGTTCTTC
NA	TRBD1	TRBV2	TRBJ2-5	CASNTYLPGQGLPEREETQYF	TGTGCCAGCAACACCTATCTTCCGGGACAGGGATTACCCGAGCGAGAAGAGACCCAGTACTTC
NA	NA	TRBV9	TRBJ1-2	CASSVGGSLAYGYTF	TGTGCCAGCAGCGTGGGGGGATCCCTTGCCTATGGCTACACCTTC
NA	TRBD2	TRBV7-3	TRBJ2-3	CASSPRKAGGSTDTQYF	TGTGCCAGCAGCCCCCGAAAGGCGGGAGGCTCTACAGATACGCAGTATTTT
NA	TRBD2	TRBV27	TRBJ2-5	CASSLSARGIQQETQYF	TGTGCCAGCAGTTTATCTGCGCGGGGGATCCAACAAGAGACCCAGTACTTC
NA	TRBD1	TRBV28	TRBJ1-1	CASSLGTGGYTEAFF	TGTGCCAGCAGTTTGGGGACAGGGGGATACACTGAAGCTTTCTTT
NA	NA	TRBV7-2	TRBJ2-7	CASSNLAVQYF	TGTGCCAGCAGCAACTTGGCGGTGCAGTACTTC
NA	NA	TRBV15	TRBJ2-2	CATRIALNTGELFF	TGTGCCACCAGAATAGCCTTGAACACCGGGGAGCTGTTTTTT
once	NA	TRBV20-1	TRBJ2-7	CSAGGTGEQYF	TGCAGTGCTGGAGGGACGGGGGAGCAGTACTTC
NA	NA	TRBV10-3	TRBJ2-5	CAICEFGGGSPYTGETQYF	TGTGCCATCTGTGAATTTGGCGGCGGATCCCCGTATACGGGAGAGACCCAGTACTTC
medium-sized	NA	TRBV7-9	TRBJ2-7	CASSLVQVQGSYEQYF	TGTGCCAGCAGCTTAGTCCAGGTCCAAGGCTCCTACGAGCAGTACTTC
NA	TRBD1	TRBV30	TRBJ1-6	CAWKKRTGTGNSPLHF	TGTGCCTGGAAAAAGCGGACAGGAACCGGGAATTCACCCCTCCACTTT
NA	TRBD2	TRBV10-2	TRBJ2-7	CASSALAESYEQYF	TGCGCCAGCAGTGCACTAGCGGAATCCTACGAGCAGTACTTC
NA	NA	TRBV5-1	TRBJ2-5	CASSLGTSQETQYF	TGCGCCAGCAGCTTAGGGACAAGCCAAGAGACCCAGTACTTC
NA	NA	TRBV28	TRBJ2-1	CASSSGQFSYNEQFF	TGTGCCAGCAGCTCTGGACAGTTTTCCTACAATGAGCAGTTCTTC
few	NA	TRBV19	TRBJ2-1	CASCPGTGAQYEQFF	TGTGCCTCCTGCCCCGGGACTGGGGCTCAGTATGAGCAGTTCTTC
NA	TRBD2	TRBV5-4	TRBJ2-5	CASSLGLAGSAETQYF	TGTGCCAGCAGCCTAGGACTAGCGGGATCAGCAGAGACCCAGTACTTC
few	NA	TRBV7-9	TRBJ2-3	CASSPVTDTQYF	TGTGCCAGCAGCCCAGTTACAGATACGCAGTATTTT
NA	TRBD2	TRBV7-9	TRBJ2-7	CASSQFGGSYEQYF	TGTGCCAGCAGCCAATTTGGCGGGAGCTACGAGCAGTACTTC
NA	TRBD1	TRBV6-1	TRBJ1-6	CASIVQGAYSPLHF	TGTGCCAGCATTGTACAGGGGGCTTATTCACCCCTCCACTTT
NA	TRBD2	TRBV28	TRBJ2-7	CASRTSGFSSYEQYF	TGTGCCAGCCGGACTAGCGGGTTTAGCTCCTACGAGCAGTACTTC
NA	TRBD2	TRBV5-6	TRBJ2-7	CASSLGRASGAYEQYF	TGTGCCAGCAGCTTGGGTCGAGCTAGCGGAGCCTACGAGCAGTACTTC
NA	NA	TRBV7-9	TRBJ1-3	CASSFSRGGDTIYF	TGTGCCAGCAGCTTCTCCCGGGGGGGAGACACCATATATTTT
NA	NA	TRBV7-2	TRBJ1-4	CASSLVAGVEKLFF	TGTGCCAGCAGCTTAGTGGCAGGGGTTGAAAAACTGTTTTTT
NA	TRBD1	TRBV6-1	TRBJ2-1	CASSRRDRGSNEQFF	TGTGCCAGCAGTCGCCGGGACAGGGGGAGCAATGAGCAGTTCTTC
NA	TRBD1	TRBV30	TRBJ1-2	CAWSVTGGVGYTF	TGTGCCTGGAGTGTTACAGGGGGCGTTGGCTACACCTTC
NA	NA	TRBV18	TRBJ1-5	CASSPQTTSGQPQHF	TGTGCCAGCTCACCGCAGACGACCTCGGGGCAGCCCCAGCATTTT
NA	NA	TRBV2	TRBJ2-7	CASSEGTVSVQEQYF	TGTGCCAGCAGTGAAGGAACTGTCAGCGTGCAAGAGCAGTACTTC
NA	NA	TRBV6-5	TRBJ1-1	CASSYLQGGVLRAFF	TGTGCCAGCAGTTACCTACAGGGAGGGGTGCTGAGAGCTTTCTTT
NA	NA	TRBV28	TRBJ1-1	CASSLSRGTMNTEAFF	TGTGCCAGCAGTTTATCGAGGGGGACCATGAACACTGAAGCTTTCTTT
NA	NA	TRBV7-6	TRBJ2-1	CASSSRGADNEQFF	TGTGCCAGCAGCTCCCGGGGAGCGGACAATGAGCAGTTCTTC
NA	TRBD1	TRBV27	TRBJ2-5	CASSFRGRETQYF	TGTGCCAGCAGTTTCAGGGGGCGGGAGACCCAGTACTTC
few	NA	TRBV6-5	TRBJ2-7	CASSAGPYEQYF	TGTGCCAGCAGCGCAGGGCCCTACGAGCAGTACTTC
few	TRBD2	TRBV4-2	TRBJ2-1	CASSQDSRGTSGRDEQFF	TGTGCCAGCAGCCAAGATTCAAGGGGGACTAGCGGGAGAGATGAGCAGTTCTTC
NA	TRBD2	TRBV2	TRBJ2-7	CASVEDRLAGAEQYF	TGTGCCAGCGTGGAGGATAGACTAGCGGGAGCCGAGCAGTACTTC
NA	TRBD1	TRBV7-8	TRBJ1-2	CASSLGGGQGAWGYTF	TGTGCCAGCAGCTTAGGTGGGGGACAGGGCGCATGGGGCTACACCTTC
once	TRBD2	TRBV2	TRBJ2-2	CAGTGTSGTNTGELFF	TGTGCCGGCACCGGGACTAGCGGAACGAACACCGGGGAGCTGTTTTTT
few	NA	TRBV5-1	TRBJ2-2	CASSLRQGSTGELFF	TGCGCCAGCAGCTTACGGCAGGGGTCAACCGGGGAGCTGTTTTTT
NA	NA	TRBV19	TRBJ1-1	CASGGRASTEAFF	TGTGCCAGTGGGGGCAGGGCTAGCACTGAAGCTTTCTTT
NA	TRBD2	TRBV9	TRBJ2-7	CASSAGWGGLISYEQYF	TGTGCCAGCAGCGCCGGGTGGGGGGGACTAATCTCCTACGAGCAGTACTTC
NA	TRBD1	TRBV19	TRBJ2-1	CASSSGTGNDNEQFF	TGTGCCAGTAGCTCCGGGACAGGGAATGACAATGAGCAGTTCTTC
few	TRBD1	TRBV4-1	TRBJ2-2	CASSHRGLTGELFF	TGCGCCAGCAGCCACAGGGGGCTGACCGGGGAGCTGTTTTTT
once	NA	TRBV21-1	TRBJ2-7	CASSKGQTGHPGEQYF	TGTGCCAGCAGCAAAGGTCAAACGGGACACCCGGGCGAGCAGTACTTC
NA	TRBD1	TRBV27	TRBJ2-1	CASSPGTGDYNEQFF	TGTGCCAGCAGTCCAGGGACAGGGGACTACAATGAGCAGTTCTTC
NA	NA	TRBV2	TRBJ1-2	CASGAGYSLTF	TGTGCCAGCGGGGCAGGGTATTCTCTCACCTTC
NA	NA	TRBV5-6	TRBJ2-7	CASSLGPQGYEQYF	TGTGCCAGCAGCTTGGGTCCACAGGGCTACGAGCAGTACTTC